The 30 T cell receptor beta chains below all came from one sample that was sequenced in a study of regulatory T cells in long-lasting Graves disease. Arm-PCR of CDR3 regions and iRepertoire HTBI primers were used to build TCR beta libraries. TCRdb analysed the multiplex PCR reads with MiXCR anew, one entry per CDR3 protein. The data show 350,000 to 550,000 distinct CDR3 sequences, with 11% to 15% seen just once and more than 15% held by the top ten. Time point denoted: newly diagnosed GD, antithyroid drugs for less than 3 months. From PBMCs, RNA was extracted and then used to make the TCR library. The data also belong to a second study, concerning T cells in Graves' hyperthyroidism and ophthalmopathy.

The sequencing used peripheral blood mononuclear cells (PBMCs), collected at new diagnosis, from a patient treated with antithyroid drugs. The source is a woman aged 50 to 60 with Graves disease.

The chain carries TRBV10-3 and TRBJ2-5; 7 positions agree with TRBD2. The CDR3 has 14 amino acids. Losses at the gene ends were 10 bases for V and 3 bases for J; bases not matched to a gene: 11. The germline V gene encodes CDR1 ENHRY and CDR2 SYGVKD. Here the CDR3 reads CASRKTGGEETQYF. CDR3 DNA: TGTGCCAGCAGGAAAACGGGGGGAGAAGAGACCCAGTACTTC.

This clonotype was seen at least ten times. This chain links TRBV9 with TRBJ2-1; 8 positions agree with TRBD2. Germline CDR1 is SGDLS and CDR2 is YYNGEE. After removal of 7 bases from V and 9 bases from J, the junction contained 9 bases not matched to a gene. CDR3 length: 13 residues. In DNA, the CDR3 is TGTGCCAGCGGGTCGGGAGGGCGCGGTGAGCAGTTCTTC. Its translation is CASGSGGRGEQFF.

This clonotype was picked up many times. The J gene is TRBJ1-2, the V gene TRBV12-3 or TRBV12-4; D unclear. The V and J ends lost 5 bases and 7 bases respectively, with 14 bases between them. The CDR3 loop spans 13 amino acids. CDR3 amino acids: CASSPAPGVGYTF. The CDR3 DNA is TGTGCCAGCAGTCCTGCCCCCGGCGTTGGCTACACCTTC.

Points on this clonotype: One end of the junction does not line up with germline, which may come from a read error. The V call is TRBV28, the J call TRBJ2-7; D gene unclear. CDR1 and CDR2 from the germline V gene are MDHEN and SYDVKM. The CDR3 is made up of 12 amino acids. CDR3 sequence: CAGSNRAYEQYF. Here the CDR3 DNA reads TGTGCCGGCAGTAACAGAGCCTACGAGCAGTACTTC.

In its sample, this clonotype was seen many times. This rearrangement joins TRBV20-1 to TRBJ2-7; 9 bases are a match to TRBD1. This CDR3 comprises 14 residues. Trimming cost V 4 bases and J 2 bases; bases outside gene matches: 6. Germline CDR1 is DFQATT and CDR2 is SNEGSKA (reference sequence). The CDR3 coding sequence is TGCAGTGCTACCAGGGACAGGGTCGCCTACGAGCAGTACTTC. Its translation is CSATRDRVAYEQYF.

The chain couples TRBV5-1 to TRBJ1-2; D is unresolved. Trimming removed 3 bases at V and 4 bases at J, with 13 bases between. Germline CDR1 SGHRS, CDR2 YFSETQ. The CDR3 length is 14 residues. The CDR3: CASSSTMGSYGYTF. CDR3 DNA: TGCGCCAGCAGCTCGACCATGGGGAGCTATGGCTACACCTTC.

This clonotype was seen a handful of times. Its ends do not fully match the called genes, so a read error is possible. The V gene is TRBV7-8, the J gene TRBJ2-7; possible D gene TRBD2, 5 bases. Germline lookup yields CDR1 SGHVS and CDR2 FQNEAQ. The CDR3 is 14 residues long. The CDR3 protein is CAGSARVPPYEQYF. The DNA of the CDR3 is TGTGCCGGCAGCGCGAGGGTACCACCCTACGAGCAGTACTTC.

This clonotype appeared a few times. The chain joins TRBV3-1 to TRBJ1-2; 7 nucleotides match TRBD1. Germline lookup yields CDR1 LGHDT and CDR2 YNNKEL (reference sequence). The CDR3 extends over 18 amino acids. Germline trimming cut 1 base from V and 2 bases from J; bases unmatched to any gene: 13. The CDR3 loop is CASSQGRGTEDRNYGYTF. Here the CDR3 DNA reads TGTGCCAGCAGCCAAGGGCGCGGGACAGAAGATAGAAACTATGGCTACACCTTC.

This clonotype has ten or more counts. This rearrangement joins TRBV3-1 to TRBJ2-2; D remains ambiguous. The CDR3 consists of 12 residues. CDR1 and CDR2 (germline): LGHDT, YNNKEL (reference sequence). Between the trimmed V and J ends, which lost 3 bases and 4 bases, there was a span of 3 bases. The CDR3 reads CASSHVTGELFF. The CDR3 region has the DNA TGTGCCAGCAGCCACGTCACCGGGGAGCTGTTTTTT.

This clonotype was seen ten or more times. The chain links TRBV5-6 to TRBJ1-5, with D perhaps matching TRBD1 (5 bases). Germline assignment: CDR1 SGHDT and CDR2 YYEEEE. This CDR3 comprises 14 residues. V was clipped by 4 bases and J by 3 bases, with 11 bases between them. The CDR3 protein is CASSIQGNNQPQHF. In DNA form, the CDR3 reads TGTGCCAGCAGCATCCAGGGAAACAATCAGCCCCAGCATTTT.

This clonotype turned up a few times. This rearrangement joins TRBV6-1 to TRBJ2-3; the D is unclear. V lost 7 bases and J 6 bases, leaving 8 bases between the germline ends. This CDR3 region has 11 residues. The germline CDR1 and CDR2 sequences are MNHNS and SASEGT. As DNA, the CDR3 is TGTGCCAGCATGTCAAGGGATACGCAGTATTTT. It encodes CASMSRDTQYF.

To note about this clonotype: Given a much more abundant clone one base away, this may be a read error. V and J are TRBV3-1 and TRBJ2-5; 7 bases are a match to TRBD1. This CDR3 spans 17 amino acids. CDR1 is LGHDT, CDR2 YNNKEL, per germline (reference sequence). The chain's CDR3 is CASSQERWDRAQEAQYF. CDR3 nucleotide sequence: TGTGCCAGCAGCCAAGAACGTTGGGACAGAGCACAAGAGGCCCAGTACTTC.

This clonotype was counted at least ten times. The rearrangement links TRBV3-1 to TRBJ1-5; 8 bases are a match to TRBD1. The germline gives CDR1 LGHDT, CDR2 YNNKEL (reference sequence). The CDR3 covers 16 residues. J gave up 4 bases and V 1 base, and 6 bases lay outside the gene matches. The CDR3 bases are TGTGCCAGCAGCCAAGGGACAGGGTGGGGGAATCAGCCCCAGCATTTT. It is translated as CASSQGTGWGNQPQHF.

This clonotype was picked up many times. V and J are TRBV18 and TRBJ2-7, with D tentatively TRBD1 or TRBD2 (5 bases each). Germline assignment: CDR1 KGHSH and CDR2 LQKENI. Trimming cost V 2 bases and J 2 bases, with 7 bases left between them. CDR3 length: 13 residues. The CDR3 spells CASSPGDAYEQYF. The DNA for the CDR3 is TGTGCCAGCTCACCAGGGGACGCCTACGAGCAGTACTTC.

In its sample, this clonotype was seen many times. This rearrangement joins TRBV28 to TRBJ2-1, with D hard to call. V was pared by 1 base and J by 0 bases, with 16 bases between. Germline assignment: CDR1 MDHEN and CDR2 SYDVKM. The CDR3 length is 18 residues. The chain's CDR3 is CASSLLLADHLSYNEQFF. The CDR3, as DNA: TGTGCCAGCAGTTTATTACTGGCAGACCACCTCTCCTACAATGAGCAGTTCTTC.

This clonotype was observed at least ten times. The chain joins TRBV11-2 to TRBJ2-7; weak D call: TRBD2 (6 bases). The germline V gene has CDR1 SGHAT and CDR2 FQNNGV. Trimming removed 1 base from V and 0 bases from J, with 13 bases in between. This CDR3 spans 16 amino acids. CDR3 coding DNA: TGTGCCAGCAGCTTAGGACTAGACCTAAGCTCCTACGAGCAGTACTTC. It codes for CASSLGLDLSSYEQYF. The complete variable domain, with remaining parts taken from reference TRBV11-2 and TRBJ2-7, reads EAGVAQSPRYKIIEKRQSVAFWCNPISGHATLYWYQQILGQGPKLLIQFQNNGVVDDSQLPKDRFSAERLKGVDSTLKIQPAKLEDSAVYLCASSLGLDLSSYEQYFGPGTRLTVT.

The sample holds many counts of this clonotype. The V gene is TRBV11-3, the J gene TRBJ1-1; tentative D call: TRBD1 (6 bases). Trimming left V 4 bases short and J 8 bases short, with 20 bases between. This CDR3 is built from 15 residues. Germline CDR1 is SGHNT and CDR2 is YENEEA. CDR3 sequence: CASSSGGGRIGEAFF. CDR3 sequence (DNA): TGTGCCAGCAGCTCGGGGGGGGGGCGAATCGGAGAAGCTTTCTTT.

This clonotype has at least ten counts. The chain links TRBV27 to TRBJ2-5; TRBD1 or TRBD2 may be the D gene (5 bases each). Germline V lookup: CDR1 MNHEY, CDR2 SMNVEV (reference sequence). Trimming removed 3 bases from V and 5 bases from J, with 25 bases in between. The CDR3 consists of 18 residues. This CDR3 is CASSLSGQGSGPRETQYF. Here the CDR3 DNA reads TGTGCCAGCAGTTTGTCGGGTCAGGGAAGCGGCCCCAGGGAGACCCAGTACTTC.

This clonotype was seen ten or more times. J is TRBJ2-3 and V is TRBV7-2; D call uncertain. The CDR3 consists of 15 residues. CDR1 and CDR2 from the germline V gene are SGHTA and FQGNSA. The V gene lost 1 base and the J gene lost 2 bases, with 10 bases spanning the gap. In DNA form, the CDR3 reads TGTGCCAGCAGCTTAGACTCGACCTCCACAGATACGCAGTATTTT. It is translated as CASSLDSTSTDTQYF.

This clonotype was picked up many times. The chain employs TRBV6-1 and TRBJ2-7, with a possible D match to TRBD2 (5 bases). Germline V CDR1 and CDR2: MNHNS, SASEGT. The CDR3 covers 15 residues. The ends were cut back, 1 base at V and 2 bases at J, with 12 bases in the middle. CDR3 DNA sequence: TGTGCCAGCAGTGAAGGGGCGGGCCCGCCCTACGAGCAGTACTTC. This codes for CASSEGAGPPYEQYF.

The chain employs TRBV6-2 or TRBV6-3 and TRBJ2-7; possibly TRBD1 for D (7 bases). Trimming removed 7 bases at V and 3 bases at J, with 16 bases between. CDR3 size: 14 residues. CDR1 and CDR2 (germline): MNHEY, SVGEGT. The DNA for the CDR3 is TGTGCCAGCAAACCAGGGGGGTCTCTCTACGAGCAGTACTTC. Protein sequence: CASKPGGSLYEQYF.

This clonotype occurred many times. The chain uses TRBV6-1 and TRBJ1-2; D unresolved. V lost 6 bases and J lost 7, with 18 bases in between. The CDR3 has 14 amino acids. Germline CDR1 reads MNHNS; CDR2 reads SASEGT. The CDR3 sequence is CASRPPLLMRGYTF. The CDR3 DNA reads as TGTGCCAGCAGACCGCCGTTGTTGATGCGTGGCTACACCTTC.

At least ten counts were recorded for this clonotype. The CDR3 DNA follows: TGTGCCAGCACCCTGGACAGTTCCTATAATTCACCCCTCCACTTT. It specifies CASTLDSSYNSPLHF. The chain links TRBV12-3 or TRBV12-4 to TRBJ1-6; D is perhaps TRBD1 (6 bases). CDR3 length: 15 residues. Trimming stripped 7 bases from V and 1 base from J, with 11 bases between.

This clonotype occurred many times. The J gene is TRBJ2-7, the V gene TRBV3-1, with 16 bases lining up with TRBD2. The CDR3 loop spans 18 amino acids. Unmatched junction bases numbered 6, after V lost 1 base and J lost 3 bases. Germline V gene data show CDR1 as LGHDT and CDR2 as YNNKEL (reference sequence). In DNA, the CDR3 is TGTGCCAGCAGCCAAGGGGGACTAGCGGGAGGGCGCGGCTACGAGCAGTACTTC. It is translated as CASSQGGLAGGRGYEQYF.

This clonotype was detected many times. The genes are TRBV27 and TRBJ2-1; 7 bases line up with TRBD2. The CDR3 contains 16 residues. V lost 3 bases and J lost 6; bases outside the gene matches: 11. The germline CDR1 and CDR2 sequences are MNHEY and SMNVEV (reference sequence). CDR3 sequence (DNA): TGTGCCAGCAGTTTTTGGGGCGGGAGTAGTGTCAATGAGCAGTTCTTC. Protein product: CASSFWGGSSVNEQFF.

This clonotype has just a few counts. The chain employs TRBV6-2 or TRBV6-3 and TRBJ2-1; maybe TRBD2 (7 bases). CDR3 length equals 14 residues. The ends were cut back, 5 bases at V and 4 bases at J, with 12 bases in the middle. CDR1 MNHEY and CDR2 SVGEGT come from the germline V gene. The CDR3 coding sequence is TGTGCCAGCAGTGAAGGGGGGGTGTACAATGAGCAGTTCTTC. Translated, it gives CASSEGGVYNEQFF.

Ten or more counts support this clonotype. The chain combines TRBV7-2 with TRBJ2-1, with D possibly TRBD2 on 6 matching bases. The CDR3 has 13 amino acids. Germline V gene data show CDR1 as SGHTA and CDR2 as FQGNSA. V lost 5 bases and J 7 bases, leaving 12 bases between the germline ends. CDR3 sequence reads: CASSAQAGNEQFF. DNA of the CDR3: TGTGCCAGCAGCGCCCAGGCGGGGAATGAGCAGTTCTTC.

This clonotype was seen repeatedly, ten times or more. The rearrangement uses TRBV5-1 and TRBJ2-3; 7 bases align to TRBD1. Per the germline V gene, CDR1 is SGHRS and CDR2 is YFSETQ. The CDR3 has 15 residues. Germline trimming cut 5 bases from V and 4 bases from J; bases unmatched to any gene: 10. In DNA form, the CDR3 reads TGCGCCAGCAGTCCCGGGACAGTAATTTCAGATACGCAGTATTTT. This sequence encodes CASSPGTVISDTQYF.

The chain carries TRBV3-1 and TRBJ1-6, with D tentatively TRBD1 (6 bases). This CDR3 region has 14 residues. V was cut by 1 base and J by 6 bases, with 7 bases left in between. Germline V gene lookup returns CDR1 LGHDT and CDR2 YNNKEL (reference sequence). The CDR3 loop reads CASSQAGANSPLHF. The CDR3 nucleotides read TGTGCCAGCAGCCAAGCAGGGGCTAATTCACCCCTCCACTTT. The full variable domain, its missing parts supplied by reference TRBV3-1 and TRBJ1-6, is DTAVSQTPKYLVTQMGNDKSIKCEQNLGHDTMYWYKQDSKKFLKIMFSYNNKELIINETVPNRFSPKSPDKAHLNLHINSLELGDSAVYFCASSQAGANSPLHFGNGTRLTVT.

This clonotype was detected a few times. V is TRBV19 and J is TRBJ1-1, with a possible D match to TRBD1 (5 bases). Trimming removed 6 bases at V and 5 bases at J, with 13 bases between. The CDR3 loop spans 13 amino acids. Per the germline V gene, CDR1 is LNHDA and CDR2 is SQIVND (reference sequence). The CDR3 reads CASSREWRTEAFF. The CDR3 region has the DNA TGTGCCAGTAGCAGGGAGTGGCGGACTGAAGCTTTCTTT.